The next 5 T cell receptor beta chains were all read from a single sample in a study of human T cells and chemical hapten exposure. Time point specified: patch test 3, about 24 weeks after DPC sensitization. Treatment given: therapeutic diphenylcyclopropenone sensitization with weekly scalp DPC. One entry per CDR3 protein results from TCRdb running MiXCR on the RACE reads. The sample carries tens of thousands of distinct CDR3 sequences, around 11% recorded once. The sequencing used whole blood, collected in connection with sensitization to the hapten diphenylcyclopropenone (DPC). These receptor sequences come from a man aged 25 to 40 with alopecia areata. Some clones in this sample may be carry-over from other donors' samples.

J is TRBJ2-2 and V is TRBV4-2; D not certain. Germline CDR1 and CDR2: LGHNA and YNFKEQ. The CDR3 is 14 amino acids. With 0 bases removed from V and 3 bases from J, the gap between germline ends came to 5 bases. CDR3 amino acids: CASSQDPYTGELFF. The CDR3 DNA sequence: TGTGCCAGCAGCCAAGATCCGTACACCGGGGAGCTGTTTTTT.

In its sample, this clonotype was seen a few times. The rearrangement joins TRBV7-3 to TRBJ2-1, with 7 bases that match TRBD2. Looked up from germline, CDR1 is SGHTA and CDR2 is FQGTGA. Unmatched junction bases numbered 2, after V lost 2 bases and J lost 1 base. The CDR3 contains 15 residues. In nucleotides, the CDR3 is TGTGCCAGCAGCTTAGCGGGGGATTCCTACAATGAGCAGTTCTTC. This sequence encodes CASSLAGDSYNEQFF.

This clonotype was counted only a few times. The V call is TRBV20-1, the J call TRBJ1-2, with TRBD1 as a possible D gene (6 bases). The CDR3 totals 12 residues. The V end lost 8 bases, the J end lost 4 bases, and 14 bases lay between the germline ends. Germline loops: CDR1 DFQATT, CDR2 SNEGSKA (reference sequence). For the CDR3, the DNA is TGCAGTACATGGACAGCGGTCTATGGCTACACCTTC. It codes for CSTWTAVYGYTF.

CDR3 in DNA: TGTGCCAGCAGTTTGCCCTTGACAGGGGTCGGGGATTCACCCCTCCACTTT. Its protein product is CASSLPLTGVGDSPLHF. The V gene is TRBV28, the J gene TRBJ1-6; the match to TRBD1 covers 8 bases. The CDR3 covers 17 residues. Germline CDR1 is MDHEN and CDR2 is SYDVKM. The ends lost 3 bases at V and 8 bases at J; junction bases unmatched: 12. The complete variable domain, with remaining parts taken from reference TRBV28 and TRBJ1-6, reads DVKVTQSSRYLVKRTGEKVFLECVQDMDHENMFWYRQDPGLGLRLIYFSYDVKMKEKGDIPEGYSVSREKKERFSLILESASTNQTSMYLCASSLPLTGVGDSPLHFGNGTRLTVT.

This clonotype was counted a few times. The genes are TRBV5-1 and TRBJ2-1, with 9 bases lining up with TRBD2. Looked up from germline, CDR1 is SGHRS and CDR2 is YFSETQ. Trimming at V came to 0 bases and at J to 9 bases, leaving 10 bases not matched to a gene. This CDR3 comprises 16 residues. The CDR3 loop reads CASSLERGSGGGEQFF. DNA of the CDR3: TGCGCCAGCAGCTTGGAACGCGGTAGCGGGGGTGGTGAGCAGTTCTTC.